The clone carrying this T cell receptor (beta chain) was seen a handful of times. The antigen is unknown. Germline V gene data show CDR1 as SQVTM and CDR2 as ANQGSEA. The CDR3 totals 13 residues. V was clipped by 7 bases and J by 2 bases; unmatched bases: 7. One entry per CDR3 protein results from TCRdb running MiXCR on the 5' RACE reads. Of about 560,000 distinct CDR3 sequences listed, about 20% are singletons. The data were obtained in a study of T-cell memory formation after mild COVID-19. Study information: TCR clusters mostly belonged to single donors. The study's findings and limits: Shrinking CD4+ clones resided mostly in CM and EM, and CD8+ ones in EMRA.

The chain joins TRBV29-1 to TRBJ1-2; 7 bases fit TRBD1. The sequence was collected from an adult woman who had mild COVID-19 (a few samples of this study predate the infection). Cell type and time point are not known. Sequencing was performed on PBMCs or a T cell subset sorted from them (not recorded which). The DNA of the CDR3 is TGCAGCGCTTACAGGGGTCCGAACTATGGCTACACCTTC. Protein sequence: CSAYRGPNYGYTF.